This T cell receptor beta chain is drawn from a study of Tregs in tolerant kidney transplant recipients. This clone was seen a single time. As yet, its antigen is unknown. This CDR3 region has 13 residues. The germline V gene encodes CDR1 SGHTA and CDR2 FQGNSA. V was trimmed by 4 bases and J by 4 bases, leaving 8 bases between them. Study-wide points: The most relevant donor-specific Treg TCRbeta repertoire apparently came from expansion with activated donor B cells.

Unstimulated Tregs (CD4+CD25+CD127-) and CD4+CD25- non-Tregs were sorted from PBMCs. Before regulatory T cell sorting, thawed PBMCs rested overnight at 37°C in around 200 IU/ml IL-2. TCRdb keeps only in-frame clones here, not all; method: immunoSEQ multiplex PCR. The repertoire holds around 20,000 clones, with roughly four fifths as singletons. The genes are TRBV7-2 and TRBJ2-1, with D perhaps matching TRBD2 (6 bases). The source of this sequence is a human donor in good health. The sample taken for sequencing was Tregs from blood. The CDR3 DNA follows: TGTGCCAGCAGCTCGGGACTTTACAATGAGCAGTTCTTC. Its protein product is CASSSGLYNEQFF.